The 22 T cell receptor beta chains below come from one sample, sequenced in a study of T cells after posttransplantation cyclophosphamide. The protocol was immunoSEQ multiplex PCR, while the TCRdb copy is restricted to in-frame clones and leaves out a portion. Here the sample spans 6,900 or so clones, approximately 80% being singletons. Material for sequencing was memory CD4+ T cells sorted from blood. These receptors were taken from a woman between 50 and 59 years old in good health and a related stem cell transplant donor.

V usage is TRBV7-2 and J usage is TRBJ2-1; 9 bases line up with TRBD2. The CDR3 has 17 amino acids. Germline V lookup: CDR1 SGHTA, CDR2 FQGNSA. J was trimmed by 4 bases and V by 5 bases; bases with no gene match: 12. DNA for the CDR3: TGTGCCAGCAGCCGACTCTCGGGGGCGGGAGGGTACAATGAGCAGTTCTTC. Its translation is CASSRLSGAGGYNEQFF.

The rearrangement links TRBV6-5 to TRBJ2-7; 10 nucleotides match TRBD1. Trimming cost V 6 bases and J 2 bases; bases outside gene matches: 7. The germline V gene has CDR1 MNHEY and CDR2 SVGAGI. CDR3 length equals 15 residues. For the CDR3, the DNA is TGTGCCAGCAGGCGCGGACAGGGGGATACCTACGAGCAGTACTTC. It translates to CASRRGQGDTYEQYF.

This clone was seen a few times. The chain couples TRBV29-1 to TRBJ2-5, with 15 bases that match TRBD2. The CDR3 loop spans 15 amino acids. CDR1 is SQVTM, CDR2 ANQGSEA, per germline. With 6 bases clipped from V and 3 bases from J, the junction kept 5 bases outside the gene matches. CDR3 nucleotides: TGCAGCGTCTCCGGGACTAGCGGGAGGAAAGAGACCCAGTACTTC. As protein: CSVSGTSGRKETQYF. Full variable domain (outside the CDR3, taken from reference TRBV29-1 and TRBJ2-5): SAVISQKPSRDICQRGTSLTIQCQVDSQVTMMFWYRQQPGQSLTLIATANQGSEATYESGFVIDKFPISRPNLTFSTLTVSNMSPEDSSIYLCSVSGTSGRKETQYFGPGTRLLVL.

V is TRBV5-1 and J is TRBJ2-1; weak D call: TRBD2 (6 bases). Germline CDR1 SGHRS, CDR2 YFSETQ. The CDR3 loop spans 15 amino acids. The V end was cut by 0 bases, the J end by 7 bases, with 14 bases between. CDR3 loop: CASSLGTGANNEQFF. CDR3 nucleotides: TGCGCCAGCAGCTTGGGGACGGGAGCGAATAATGAGCAGTTCTTC.

This chain joins TRBV28 and TRBJ1-4; TRBD1 agrees at 8 bases. The germline CDR1 and CDR2 sequences are MDHEN and SYDVKM. The CDR3 sequence is 14 residues long. Trimming removed 5 bases from V and 7 bases from J; junction bases left unmatched: 6. The CDR3, as DNA: TGTGCCAGCAGTGACAGGGGTTTTAGTGAAAAACTGTTTTTT. Translated: CASSDRGFSEKLFF.

The chain employs TRBV6-5 and TRBJ1-1, with D possibly being TRBD1 (5 bases). Trimming stripped 8 bases from V and 0 bases from J, with 13 bases between. CDR1 and CDR2 from the germline V gene are MNHEY and SVGAGI. The CDR3 covers 14 residues. CDR3 sequence reads: CASSSPRVNTEAFF. Here the CDR3 DNA reads TGTGCCAGCTCCTCCCCCAGGGTGAACACTGAAGCTTTCTTT.

This chain connects TRBV5-1 to TRBJ2-1, with TRBD2 identical over 11 bases. Germline V CDR1 and CDR2: SGHRS, YFSETQ. There are 15 residues in the CDR3. J gave up 7 bases and V 4 bases, and 7 bases lay outside the gene matches. CDR3 protein: CASSATGTSGNEQFF. DNA for the CDR3: TGCGCCAGCAGCGCAACTGGGACTAGCGGTAATGAGCAGTTCTTC.

This clone has only a few counts. The chain has TRBV6-4 and TRBJ2-3; possibly TRBD2 for D (6 bases). This CDR3 comprises 14 residues. Germline lookup yields CDR1 MRHNA and CDR2 SNTAGT. V was cut by 2 bases and J by 1 base, with 7 bases left in between. Here the CDR3 reads CASSDGGGTDTQYF. CDR3 DNA sequence: TGTGCCAGCAGTGACGGCGGGGGCACAGATACGCAGTATTTT.

The chain employs TRBV9 and TRBJ2-7, with 8 bases aligning to TRBD2. The CDR3 totals 15 residues. Germline CDR1 SGDLS, CDR2 YYNGEE. J was trimmed by 4 bases and V by 2 bases; bases with no gene match: 8. The CDR3 here is CASSVAGTRGYEQYF. As DNA, the CDR3 is TGTGCCAGCAGCGTTGCCGGGACTAGGGGGTACGAGCAGTACTTC.

This rearrangement joins TRBV18 to TRBJ2-5; no firm D call. Germline V gene lookup returns CDR1 KGHSH and CDR2 LQKENI. Trimming shortened V by 0 bases and J by 5 bases, and 10 bases separated the two germline ends. The length of the CDR3 is 14 residues. CDR3 in amino acids: CASSPPIVSETQYF. The CDR3, as DNA: TGTGCCAGCTCACCACCGATAGTATCCGAGACCCAGTACTTC.

Comments on this clone: The same CDR3 is also encoded by other DNA sequences in this sample. V and J are TRBV6-1 and TRBJ1-2; TRBD1 matches at 8 bases. Trimming removed 5 bases from V and 5 bases from J; junction bases left unmatched: 7. This CDR3 is built from 14 residues. Per germline, CDR1 MNHNS and CDR2 SASEGT. This CDR3 is CASSHRGEGYGYTF. CDR3 nucleotides: TGTGCCAGCAGTCACAGGGGGGAGGGATATGGCTACACCTTC.

This clone was detected only once. The genes are TRBV27 and TRBJ2-5, with D tentatively TRBD1 (5 bases). V was shortened by 4 bases and J by 1 base, with 7 bases between the two germline ends. This CDR3 comprises 13 residues. CDR1 is MNHEY, CDR2 SMNVEV, per germline (reference sequence). The CDR3, as DNA: TGTGCCAGCAGTTGGGGCCCCCAAGAGACCCAGTACTTC. It codes for CASSWGPQETQYF.

V usage is TRBV7-9 and J usage is TRBJ1-3; the D gene is possibly TRBD1 (6 bases). With 2 bases removed from V and 0 bases from J, the gap between germline ends came to 20 bases. The CDR3 loop spans 19 amino acids. Germline assignment: CDR1 SEHNR and CDR2 FQNEAQ (reference sequence). The DNA of the CDR3 is TGTGCCAGCAGCTTACGGAGCGTGGGGGCCTCAAGCTCTGGAAACACCATATATTTT. Translated, it gives CASSLRSVGASSSGNTIYF.

CDR3 sequence (DNA): TGCGCCAGCAGCCAAGGATTTAGGGGTGGATACGAGCAGTACTTC. This encodes CASSQGFRGGYEQYF. This chain connects TRBV4-3 to TRBJ2-7; perhaps TRBD1 as D (5 bases). The CDR3 loop spans 15 amino acids. V was trimmed by 1 base and J by 4 bases, leaving 14 bases between them. Germline V CDR1 and CDR2: LGHNA, YSLEER.

This clone was seen a few times. V gene TRBV7-9 combines with J gene TRBJ2-3, with D tentatively TRBD2 (5 bases). With 6 bases removed from V and 7 bases from J, the gap between germline ends came to 8 bases. The CDR3 is 11 amino acids. The germline gives CDR1 SEHNR, CDR2 FQNEAQ (reference sequence). The CDR3 is CASSEGYTQYF. The DNA of the CDR3 is TGTGCCAGCAGTGAGGGATATACGCAGTATTTT.

A few counts support this clone. J is TRBJ2-7 and V is TRBV6-1; no clear D gene. Looked up from germline, CDR1 is MNHNS and CDR2 is SASEGT. V was pared by 7 bases and J by 2 bases, with 12 bases between. The CDR3 runs to 13 residues. CDR3 bases: TGTGCCAGCACGCGCTATAATACCTACGAGCAGTACTTC. It specifies CASTRYNTYEQYF.

This chain joins TRBV27 and TRBJ1-4; TRBD1 aligns across 7 bases. This CDR3 has 14 residues. V was clipped by 7 bases and J by 5 bases; unmatched bases: 7. Per the germline V gene, CDR1 is MNHEY and CDR2 is SMNVEV (reference sequence). The CDR3 sequence is CASTKQGRNEKLFF. As DNA, the CDR3 is TGTGCCAGCACTAAACAGGGGAGAAATGAAAAACTGTTTTTT.

The chain employs TRBV2 and TRBJ2-3; D is unclear. The CDR3 spans 12 residues. V dropped 5 bases and J dropped 3 bases, with 6 bases sitting between them. Germline CDR1 is SNHLY and CDR2 is FYNNEI. CDR3 sequence reads: CASSRLTDTQYF. CDR3 DNA: TGTGCCAGCAGTCGACTGACAGATACGCAGTATTTT. Full variable domain (remainder filled in from reference TRBV2 and TRBJ2-3): EPEVTQTPSHQVTQMGQEVILRCVPISNHLYFYWYRQILGQKVEFLVSFYNNEISEKSEIFDDQFSVERPDGSNFTLKIRSTKLEDSAMYFCASSRLTDTQYFGPGTRLTVL.

CDR3 DNA sequence: TGTGCCAGCAGCTTAAGGAGGGCTGCTAGCACAGATACGCAGTATTTT. This translates into CASSLRRAASTDTQYF. The V and J genes are TRBV7-3 and TRBJ2-3, with TRBD2 as a possible D gene (6 bases). CDR1 is SGHTA, CDR2 FQGTGA, per germline. The CDR3 covers 16 residues. Between the trimmed V and J ends, which lost 1 base and 0 bases, there was a span of 11 bases. Using reference TRBV7-3 and TRBJ2-3 for the parts outside the CDR3, the full variable domain is GAGVSQTPSNKVTEKGKYVELRCDPISGHTALYWYRQSLGQGPEFLIYFQGTGAADDSGLPNDRFFAVRPEGSVSTLKIQRTERGDSAVYLCASSLRRAASTDTQYFGPGTRLTVL.

The gene calls are TRBV5-1 and TRBJ2-3, with D possibly being TRBD1 (6 bases). Trimming left V 4 bases short and J 5 bases short, with 17 bases between. The germline gives CDR1 SGHRS, CDR2 YFSETQ. CDR3 length equals 15 residues. For the CDR3, the DNA is TGCGCCAGCAGCCATCTACAGGGTTCGAGAGATACGCAGTATTTT. It translates to CASSHLQGSRDTQYF.

The chain links TRBV29-1 to TRBJ2-3; 9 bases line up with TRBD1. The CDR3 loop spans 13 amino acids. The V segment lost 5 bases and the J segment 2 bases; nucleotides outside the gene matches: 2. CDR1 is SQVTM, CDR2 ANQGSEA, per germline. The CDR3 DNA is TGCAGCGTTCGGGACAGGGTCACAGATACGCAGTATTTT. The encoded protein is CSVRDRVTDTQYF.

The chain joins TRBV5-6 to TRBJ1-4; 8 bases fit TRBD1. CDR3 length equals 14 residues. Unmatched junction bases numbered 5, after V lost 2 bases and J lost 8 bases. CDR1 and CDR2 from the germline V gene are SGHDT and YYEEEE. CDR3 loop: CASSFQGAGEKLFF. The CDR3 DNA sequence: TGTGCCAGCAGCTTTCAGGGGGCGGGGGAAAAACTGTTTTTT.